The TCR beta chain under discussion was sequenced for a study of blood T cell repertoires in COVID-19. Study as a whole: Donors in the United States, Italy and Spain gave samples during acute or convalescent COVID-19. T cells, B-cell-depleted T cells, or PBMCs supplied cDNA or gDNA.

Germline V gene lookup returns CDR1 LGHNA and CDR2 YSLEER. V was clipped by 0 bases and J by 0 bases, with 10 bases between them. This CDR3 region has 16 residues. This clone has only one observation. In the source study's methods: Amplifying reference gene primers gave estimates of nucleated cell counts. Measured with immunoSEQ multiplex PCR; TCRdb has only the in-frame clones, and not every one. That table is the source of V, J and clone size, and D and trimming were worked out from the DNA. The data show about 98,000 clones, with 80% to 85% seen just once and roughly 4% held by the top ten. The V and J genes are TRBV4-3 and TRBJ2-3; possible D gene TRBD2, 5 bases. This sequence originates from a man aged 55-75 years with acute or convalescent COVID-19. Sequenced sample: peripheral blood. The CDR3 loop reads CASSQDSRGSTDTQYF. CDR3 DNA sequence: TGCGCCAGCAGCCAAGATTCTCGCGGGAGCACAGATACGCAGTATTTT.